The subject of this entry is one T cell receptor beta chain. Its matching antigen is unknown. This specimen comes from a study of cytomegalovirus exposure and HLA in healthy donors. Study-wide points: The classifier reportedly diagnosed cytomegalovirus status with high sensitivity and specificity. For presence/absence analyses, sequencing depth was assumed to be roughly uniform across donors.

There are 14 residues in the CDR3. Per germline, CDR1 MNHEY and CDR2 SVGAGI. V lost 2 bases to trimming and J lost 6 bases; unmatched junction nucleotides: 4. Primers included in the PCR were 60 Vbeta and 13 Jbeta primers. The assay was immunoSEQ multiplex PCR, and TCRdb's table has in-frame clones only and misses some. The repertoire includes approximately 95,000 clones, 78% of them detected once, and about 4% sits in the top ten. The chain links TRBV6-5 to TRBJ2-5; 9 nucleotides align to TRBD2. This receptor was taken from a woman in her thirties or forties in good health and CMV-seropositive. The sample consisted of PBMCs. The CDR3 protein is CASSYAGGLKTQYF. CDR3 coding DNA: TGTGCCAGCAGTTACGCGGGGGGGCTGAAGACCCAGTACTTC.